A single sample gave rise to the 13 T cell receptor beta chains below, sequenced in a study of cytomegalovirus exposure and HLA in healthy donors. 60 Vbeta and 13 Jbeta primers were used in PCR. The table came from immunoSEQ multiplex PCR; TCRdb's copy has only in-frame clones and leaves some out. The repertoire table contains 150,000 to 200,000 clones. Sequenced input: PBMCs. Receptors were obtained from a man aged 30-40 years in good health and CMV-seronegative.

V gene TRBV10-1 combines with J gene TRBJ2-1, with 11 nucleotides matching TRBD2. Trimming took 8 bases from V and 0 from J; bases not matched to a gene: 6. There are 16 residues in the CDR3. Per the germline V gene, CDR1 is WNHNN and CDR2 is SYGVQD (reference sequence). The CDR3 nucleotides are TGCGCCAGCCAGACTAGCGGGGTGAGCTCCTACAATGAGCAGTTCTTC. This sequence encodes CASQTSGVSSYNEQFF.

The chain carries TRBV29-1 and TRBJ2-3; D may be TRBD2 (6 bases). CDR1 is SQVTM, CDR2 ANQGSEA, per germline. V lost 7 bases, J lost 2 bases, and 10 bases lay in between. The CDR3 is made up of 12 amino acids. The CDR3 coding sequence is TGCAGCGGGAGGGATTACACAGATACGCAGTATTTT. Translated, it gives CSGRDYTDTQYF.

The chain has TRBV2 and TRBJ2-5; TRBD1 aligns across 7 bases. V was pared by 3 bases and J by 5 bases, with 6 bases of the junction left unmatched. The CDR3 length is 14 residues. CDR1 and CDR2 (germline): SNHLY, FYNNEI. CDR3 nucleotide sequence: TGTGCCAGCAGTGAGGGACAGCTGCATGAGACCCAGTACTTC. Residues: CASSEGQLHETQYF.

This sequence joins TRBV4-1 and TRBJ1-2; D is ambiguous. CDR3 length equals 14 residues. Trimming took off 1 base at V and 7 bases at J, with 13 bases between the two ends. CDR1 is MGHRA, CDR2 YSYEKL, per germline. CDR3 DNA sequence: TGCGCCAGCAGCCAAGGGGAGGGTGCAGGTGGCTACACCTTC. It translates to CASSQGEGAGGYTF.

The chain links TRBV5-6 to TRBJ2-7; the D gene is possibly TRBD2 (6 bases). The CDR3 sequence is 15 residues long. V was cut by 1 base and J by 4 bases, with 15 bases left in between. Germline V gene sequence: CDR1 SGHDT, CDR2 YYEEEE. The CDR3 DNA reads TGTGCCAGCAGCTTGCTCGCGGGAAATCGGTACGAGCAGTACTTC. It specifies CASSLLAGNRYEQYF. Together with reference TRBV5-6 and TRBJ2-7, the CDR3 gives the full variable domain: DAGVTQSPTHLIKTRGQQVTLRCSPKSGHDTVSWYQQALGQGPQFIFQYYEEEERQRGNFPDRFSGHQFPNYSSELNVNALLLGDSALYLCASSLLAGNRYEQYFGPGTRLTVT.

This rearrangement joins TRBV19 to TRBJ2-3; 12 positions match TRBD2. Germline loops: CDR1 LNHDA, CDR2 SQIVND (reference sequence). V was pared by 3 bases and J by 4 bases, with 5 bases of the junction left unmatched. CDR3 length equals 16 residues. Written as DNA, the CDR3 is TGTGCCAGTAGTATTCTAGCGGGAGGGCCCTCAGATACGCAGTATTTT. Encoded protein: CASSILAGGPSDTQYF. The full variable domain, completed using reference TRBV19 and TRBJ2-3, is DGGITQSPKYLFRKEGQNVTLSCEQNLNHDAMYWYRQDPGQGLRLIYYSQIVNDFQKGDIAEGYSVSREKKESFPLTVTSAQKNPTAFYLCASSILAGGPSDTQYFGPGTRLTVL.

V usage is TRBV4-3 and J usage is TRBJ2-3; 7 bases match TRBD1. Trimming took 4 bases from V and 6 from J; bases not matched to a gene: 10. This CDR3 contains 15 residues. CDR1 and CDR2 from the germline V gene are LGHNA and YSLEER. CDR3 sequence reads: CASSLTRQGSDTQYF. The CDR3 DNA reads as TGCGCCAGCAGCCTAACCAGACAGGGATCCGATACGCAGTATTTT.

The chain is built from TRBV19 and TRBJ2-7; 8 positions agree with TRBD2. The V gene's germline CDR1 is LNHDA and CDR2 SQIVND (reference sequence). The CDR3 contains 16 residues. V lost 6 bases, J lost 0 bases, and 10 bases stayed unmatched. Written as DNA, the CDR3 is TGTGCCAGTAGCTCGGGGCGGGAGGCGAGCTCCTACGAGCAGTACTTC. As protein: CASSSGREASSYEQYF. The complete variable domain, with remaining parts taken from reference TRBV19 and TRBJ2-7, reads DGGITQSPKYLFRKEGQNVTLSCEQNLNHDAMYWYRQDPGQGLRLIYYSQIVNDFQKGDIAEGYSVSREKKESFPLTVTSAQKNPTAFYLCASSSGREASSYEQYFGPGTRLTVT.

The V gene is TRBV7-2, the J gene TRBJ1-2; 8 bases agree with TRBD1. Unmatched junction bases numbered 15, after V lost 5 bases and J lost 4 bases. The CDR3 is 17 residues long. Germline V gives CDR1 SGHTA, CDR2 FQGNSA. The CDR3 spells CASSPTRQGAASYGYTF. CDR3 nucleotide sequence: TGTGCCAGCAGCCCGACCCGGCAGGGGGCAGCTTCCTATGGCTACACCTTC. Variable domain in full (rest from reference TRBV7-2 and TRBJ1-2): GAGVSQSPSNKVTEKGKDVELRCDPISGHTALYWYRQSLGQGLEFLIYFQGNSAPDKSGLPSDRFSAERTGGSVSTLTIQRTQQEDSAVYLCASSPTRQGAASYGYTFGSGTRLTVV.

The chain couples TRBV14 to TRBJ2-7; 9 nucleotides match TRBD1. Per germline, CDR1 SGHDN and CDR2 FVKESK. The J segment lost 3 bases and the V segment lost 5 bases, leaving 8 bases of the junction unmatched. The CDR3 length is 15 residues. Here the CDR3 DNA reads TGTGCCAGCAGCGAACCCGGGACAGGGATCTACGAGCAGTACTTC. It codes for CASSEPGTGIYEQYF.

J is TRBJ2-3 and V is TRBV6-4; TRBD1 is a possible D gene (6 bases). CDR1 is MRHNA and CDR2 is SNTAGT in the germline V gene. The CDR3 extends over 14 amino acids. Trimming stripped 3 bases from V and 4 bases from J, with 11 bases between. The CDR3 nucleotides are TGTGCCAGCAGTGATTGGGGACACTCAGATACGCAGTATTTT. Protein: CASSDWGHSDTQYF.

The rearrangement links TRBV7-2 to TRBJ1-2, with D unresolved. The V end was cut by 5 bases, the J end by 4 bases, with 17 bases between. The CDR3 loop spans 15 amino acids. CDR1 is SGHTA and CDR2 is FQGNSA in the germline V gene. The CDR3 DNA reads TGTGCCAGCAGCCCGGGATCATCAGAGGCCTATGGCTACACCTTC. Amino acids: CASSPGSSEAYGYTF.

The J gene is TRBJ1-1, the V gene TRBV20-1; TRBD1 might be the D (5 bases). V shed 6 bases and J shed 7 bases, with 9 bases lying between them. Germline V gene lookup returns CDR1 DFQATT and CDR2 SNEGSKA (reference sequence). The CDR3 is made up of 10 amino acids. This CDR3 reads CSAPTDEAFF. CDR3 sequence (DNA): TGCAGTGCCCCGACAGATGAAGCTTTCTTT.